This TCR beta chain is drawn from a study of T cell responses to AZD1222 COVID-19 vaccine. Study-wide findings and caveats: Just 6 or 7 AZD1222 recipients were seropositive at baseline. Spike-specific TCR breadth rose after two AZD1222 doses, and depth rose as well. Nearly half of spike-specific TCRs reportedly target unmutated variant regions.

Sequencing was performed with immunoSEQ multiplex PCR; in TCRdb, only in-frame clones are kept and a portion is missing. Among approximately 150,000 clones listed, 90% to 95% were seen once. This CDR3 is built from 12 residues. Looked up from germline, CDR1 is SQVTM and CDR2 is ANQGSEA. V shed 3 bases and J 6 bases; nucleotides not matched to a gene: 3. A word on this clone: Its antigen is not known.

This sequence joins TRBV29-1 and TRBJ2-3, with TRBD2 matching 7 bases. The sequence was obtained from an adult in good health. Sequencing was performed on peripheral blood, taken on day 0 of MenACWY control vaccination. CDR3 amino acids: CSVDLRGDTQYF. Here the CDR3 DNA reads TGCAGCGTTGACCTGCGGGGGGATACGCAGTATTTT.